What follows are 31 T cell receptor beta chains derived from one specimen sequenced in a study of T cells after yellow fever vaccination. TCRdb re-analysed the 5' RACE reads in MiXCR, keeping a single row per CDR3 protein. The repertoire holds a few hundred thousand distinct CDR3 sequences, roughly an eighth seen once, with 3% to 4% in the top ten. Sequences were derived from CD4+ T cells sorted from PBMCs, sampled 15 days after the yellow fever booster vaccination. These receptor sequences come from a man between 18 and 35 years old who received the YFV17D yellow fever vaccine.

This clonotype was seen a few times. The V and J genes are TRBV28 and TRBJ1-6; D not resolved. Deletions cut 8 bases from V and 7 bases from J, with 15 bases between. The CDR3 extends over 14 amino acids. Germline V CDR1 and CDR2: MDHEN, SYDVKM. The CDR3 reads CASSYLRPNSPLHF. In DNA, the CDR3 is TGTGCCAGCTCGTATCTGAGGCCCAATTCACCCCTCCACTTT.

This clonotype was seen a few times. V is TRBV4-1 and J is TRBJ1-2; a weak D match, TRBD1 (5 bases). Looked up from germline, CDR1 is MGHRA and CDR2 is YSYEKL. This CDR3 region has 15 residues. V was trimmed by 1 base and J by 5 bases, leaving 14 bases between them. The CDR3 sequence: CASSQVGQGGYGYTF. As DNA, the CDR3 is TGCGCCAGCAGCCAAGTCGGGCAGGGAGGGTATGGCTACACCTTC.

The V and J genes are TRBV6-2 or TRBV6-3 and TRBJ2-7; D may be TRBD2 (6 bases). The germline CDR1 and CDR2 sequences are MNHEY and SVGEGT. The length of the CDR3 is 13 residues. The V end was cut by 6 bases, the J end by 5 bases, with 14 bases between. In nucleotides, the CDR3 is TGTGCCAGCAGACCCGGGAGAGACCACGAGCAGTACTTC. Amino acids: CASRPGRDHEQYF.

The rearrangement links TRBV6-2 or TRBV6-3 to TRBJ2-1, with a possible D match to TRBD1 (6 bases). V gave up 1 base and J gave up 0 bases, with 10 bases separating them. Per the germline V gene, CDR1 is MNHEY and CDR2 is SVGEGT. The CDR3 has 16 amino acids. This chain's CDR3 is CASSYWTATSYNEQFF. The CDR3 region has the DNA TGTGCCAGCAGTTACTGGACAGCAACCTCCTACAATGAGCAGTTCTTC.

The chain joins TRBV7-9 to TRBJ1-2; 8 bases are shared with TRBD1. Germline CDR1 reads SEHNR; CDR2 reads FQNEAQ (reference sequence). The CDR3 has 14 residues. Germline trimming cut 5 bases from V and 7 bases from J; bases unmatched to any gene: 9. CDR3 protein: CASSRPTGVRGYTF. The CDR3, as DNA: TGTGCCAGCAGCAGACCGACAGGGGTCCGTGGCTACACCTTC.

This clonotype was detected only a few times. The chain is built from TRBV5-6 and TRBJ2-5, with TRBD1 as a possible D gene (8 bases). Per germline, CDR1 SGHDT and CDR2 YYEEEE. The CDR3 spans 14 residues. Trimming shortened V by 4 bases and J by 4 bases, and 14 bases separated the two germline ends. This CDR3 reads CASSRTGRGETQYF. In DNA form, the CDR3 reads TGTGCCAGCAGCCGGACAGGGAGGGGAGAGACCCAGTACTTC.

This clonotype was counted ten times or more. This chain links TRBV4-1 with TRBJ2-1; 12 nucleotides line up with TRBD2. J gave up 6 bases and V 2 bases, and 8 bases lay outside the gene matches. The CDR3 sequence is 17 residues long. Per germline, CDR1 MGHRA and CDR2 YSYEKL. Here the CDR3 DNA reads TGCGCCAGCAGCCAACCCCTAGCGGGGGGGCCTTTCAATGAGCAGTTCTTC. Translation: CASSQPLAGGPFNEQFF.

The chain uses TRBV20-1 and TRBJ2-3, with D perhaps TRBD1 or TRBD2 (6 bases each). This CDR3 has 14 amino acids. Trimming stripped 4 bases from V and 1 base from J, with 12 bases between. Germline assignment: CDR1 DFQATT and CDR2 SNEGSKA (reference sequence). CDR3 in amino acids: CSAIRGPRTDTQYF. The CDR3 DNA sequence: TGCAGTGCTATTCGGGGGCCCCGCACAGATACGCAGTATTTT.

This chain uses TRBV6-2 or TRBV6-3 with TRBJ1-1; TRBD1 matches 7 bases. This CDR3 region has 15 residues. Germline lookup yields CDR1 MNHEY and CDR2 SVGEGT. The V segment lost 5 bases and the J segment 0 bases; nucleotides outside the gene matches: 6. For the CDR3, the DNA is TGTGCCAGCAGTGGGACAGCCGGAATGAACACTGAAGCTTTCTTT. Protein: CASSGTAGMNTEAFF.

The chain has TRBV3-1 and TRBJ1-6; no clear D. The CDR3 length is 14 residues. Germline V CDR1 and CDR2: LGHDT, YNNKEL (reference sequence). V dropped 2 bases and J dropped 7 bases, with 9 bases sitting between them. CDR3 in amino acids: CASSQRAGNSPLHF. The CDR3 DNA reads as TGTGCCAGCAGCCAAAGGGCGGGAAATTCACCCCTCCACTTT.

This clonotype was found a few times. The chain carries TRBV20-1 and TRBJ2-1; 9 bases align to TRBD1. Trimming took 6 bases from V and 7 from J; bases not matched to a gene: 10. The CDR3 loop spans 14 amino acids. CDR1 DFQATT and CDR2 SNEGSKA come from the germline V gene (reference sequence). The CDR3 nucleotides read TGCAGTGCCAGGGACAGGGTCGGTAGGAATGAGCAGTTCTTC. Protein: CSARDRVGRNEQFF.

This clonotype was seen a few times. The rearrangement links TRBV5-1 to TRBJ1-5; TRBD1 might be the D (5 bases). The V end lost 0 bases, the J end lost 5 bases, and 12 bases lay between the germline ends. Germline V lookup: CDR1 SGHRS, CDR2 YFSETQ. There are 15 residues in the CDR3. Here the CDR3 reads CASSLASGGDQPQHF. The CDR3 DNA reads TGCGCCAGCAGCTTGGCGTCTGGGGGGGATCAGCCCCAGCATTTT.

V is TRBV5-1 and J is TRBJ1-4; D remains unclear. The germline V gene has CDR1 SGHRS and CDR2 YFSETQ. The CDR3 runs to 15 residues. Between the trimmed V and J ends, which lost 0 bases and 8 bases, there was a span of 14 bases. The CDR3 region is CASSLVSNVHEKLFF. The CDR3 DNA reads as TGCGCCAGCAGCTTGGTTTCTAACGTACACGAAAAACTGTTTTTT.

This clonotype was counted a few times. This chain joins TRBV29-1 and TRBJ2-1, with D possibly matching TRBD2 (6 bases). The CDR3 spans 16 residues. V gave up 6 bases and J gave up 5 bases, with 23 bases separating them. Germline lookup yields CDR1 SQVTM and CDR2 ANQGSEA. The CDR3 reads CSVRMGWGTSNNEQFF. CDR3 bases: TGCAGCGTGAGAATGGGGTGGGGGACTTCCAACAATGAGCAGTTCTTC.

The V and J genes are TRBV20-1 and TRBJ2-3; 10 bases fit TRBD1. The germline gives CDR1 DFQATT, CDR2 SNEGSKA (reference sequence). The CDR3 covers 14 residues. Trimming took 5 bases from V and 1 from J; bases not matched to a gene: 3. CDR3 coding DNA: TGCAGTGCTCGGGGGACAGGGGGCACAGATACGCAGTATTTT. This gives the protein CSARGTGGTDTQYF.

This chain connects TRBV6-2 or TRBV6-3 to TRBJ2-2; no definite D call. The CDR3 extends over 14 amino acids. V was cut by 6 bases and J by 6 bases, with 14 bases left in between. Germline CDR1 is MNHEY and CDR2 is SVGEGT. The CDR3 loop is CASRWSISPGELFF. The CDR3 DNA reads TGTGCCAGCAGGTGGTCAATTAGTCCCGGGGAGCTGTTTTTT.

The rearrangement joins TRBV20-1 to TRBJ1-2; D is uncertain. The V end was cut by 6 bases, the J end by 1 base, with 9 bases between. This CDR3 is 12 amino acids long. Germline CDR1 is DFQATT and CDR2 is SNEGSKA (reference sequence). The CDR3: CSASTNNYGYTF. CDR3 in DNA: TGCAGTGCCTCGACAAATAACTATGGCTACACCTTC.

This clonotype was counted between two and nine times. The rearrangement joins TRBV7-2 to TRBJ2-5; TRBD1 or TRBD2 may be the D gene (6 bases each). The V end lost 5 bases, the J end lost 3 bases, and 13 bases lay between the germline ends. CDR3 length: 14 residues. The germline gives CDR1 SGHTA, CDR2 FQGNSA. The CDR3 DNA is TGTGCCAGCAGCCTAGGGGGGCTGAAAGAGACCCAGTACTTC. Protein: CASSLGGLKETQYF.

This clonotype appeared a few times. The rearrangement uses TRBV7-9 and TRBJ1-6, with no clear D. Looked up from germline, CDR1 is SEHNR and CDR2 is FQNEAQ (reference sequence). The V gene lost 4 bases and the J gene lost 8 bases, with 12 bases spanning the gap. This CDR3 comprises 14 residues. The DNA of the CDR3 is TGTGCCAGCAGCTCTGACGGAGTAGATTCACCCCTCCACTTT. It translates to CASSSDGVDSPLHF.

This clonotype was observed a handful of times. V usage is TRBV20-1 and J usage is TRBJ2-7, with D tentatively TRBD1 or TRBD2 (5 bases each). The CDR3 sequence is 15 residues long. Per the germline V gene, CDR1 is DFQATT and CDR2 is SNEGSKA (reference sequence). The V end lost 2 bases, the J end lost 5 bases, and 19 bases lay between the germline ends. As DNA, the CDR3 is TGCAGTGCTAGAACCCACGGGACCTCGCAAAACGAGCAGTACTTC. Residues: CSARTHGTSQNEQYF.

This clonotype was seen many times. The chain couples TRBV12-3 or TRBV12-4 to TRBJ2-7; 7 nucleotides match TRBD2. The V gene end was trimmed by 3 bases and the J gene end by 1 base; junction bases not matched to a gene: 3. The CDR3 spans 14 residues. The chain's CDR3 is CASSLWGGSYEQYF. The CDR3 DNA reads as TGTGCCAGCAGTTTGTGGGGGGGTTCCTACGAGCAGTACTTC.

This clonotype was detected a few times. This chain connects TRBV28 to TRBJ1-5; D perhaps matches TRBD1 (6 bases). CDR3 length: 16 amino acids. Germline V lookup: CDR1 MDHEN, CDR2 SYDVKM. The V gene lost 4 bases and the J gene lost 3 bases, with 16 bases spanning the gap. The DNA of the CDR3 is TGTGCCAGCAGTTCCCCCGCAGGGGCGTTCAATCAGCCCCAGCATTTT. Encoded protein: CASSSPAGAFNQPQHF.

This clonotype was found a few times. The rearrangement links TRBV20-1 to TRBJ1-2, with 8 bases that match TRBD1. Germline V CDR1 and CDR2: DFQATT, SNEGSKA (reference sequence). The CDR3 length is 12 residues. J was trimmed by 8 bases and V by 3 bases; bases with no gene match: 5. CDR3: CSASTGTGGYTF. DNA for the CDR3: TGCAGTGCTAGTACCGGGACAGGCGGCTACACCTTC.

This clonotype was detected a few times. J is TRBJ2-1 and V is TRBV5-5, with 7 bases aligning to TRBD1. The V gene's germline CDR1 is SGHKS and CDR2 YYEKEE (reference sequence). The CDR3 is 14 residues long. V lost 0 bases and J lost 4; bases outside the gene matches: 1. The CDR3 is CASSLATGYNEQFF. The CDR3 coding sequence is TGTGCCAGCAGCTTGGCGACAGGGTACAATGAGCAGTTCTTC.

This clonotype was counted only a few times. The chain couples TRBV29-1 to TRBJ1-1; no clear D. V was clipped by 7 bases and J by 4 bases, with 13 bases between them. The germline CDR1 and CDR2 sequences are SQVTM and ANQGSEA. The CDR3 is made up of 12 amino acids. CDR3 loop: CSGAGLGTEAFF. The DNA for the CDR3 is TGCAGCGGTGCCGGGCTAGGCACTGAAGCTTTCTTT.

This clonotype appeared many times. For the CDR3, the DNA is TGTGCCAGCAGCCAGGGGAACTATGGCTACACCTTC. Amino acids: CASSQGNYGYTF. The chain combines TRBV5-6 with TRBJ1-2; a possible D gene is TRBD1 (6 bases). The V gene lost 4 bases and the J gene lost 2 bases, with 6 bases spanning the gap. The CDR3 extends over 12 amino acids. Germline lookup yields CDR1 SGHDT and CDR2 YYEEEE.

The V call is TRBV29-1, the J call TRBJ2-1, with 9 positions matching TRBD2. The CDR3 is made up of 15 amino acids. Trimming cost V 3 bases and J 7 bases; bases outside gene matches: 10. The germline CDR1 and CDR2 sequences are SQVTM and ANQGSEA. The CDR3 is CSVDVGLAGLNEQFF. The CDR3 nucleotides read TGCAGCGTTGACGTGGGCCTAGCGGGGCTAAATGAGCAGTTCTTC.

This clonotype was detected many times. The chain joins TRBV7-6 to TRBJ2-7, with TRBD2 matching over 11 bases. The CDR3 is made up of 17 amino acids. V gave up 2 bases and J gave up 0 bases; unmatched junction bases: 6. The germline gives CDR1 SGHVS, CDR2 FNYEAQ. CDR3 sequence: CASSLSPSGGSSYEQYV. DNA of the CDR3: TGTGCCAGCAGCTTATCGCCTAGCGGGGGGAGCTCCTACGAGCAGTACGTC.

The chain employs TRBV7-2 and TRBJ2-5; no definite D call. The V gene's germline CDR1 is SGHTA and CDR2 FQGNSA. V dropped 11 bases and J dropped 6 bases, with 13 bases sitting between them. The CDR3 runs to 11 residues. The DNA for the CDR3 is TGTGCCGTCGGGCCCCAGCAGACCCAGTACTTC. Translation gives CAVGPQQTQYF.

This clonotype was detected only a few times. The chain has TRBV29-1 and TRBJ2-7; D is possibly TRBD1 (5 bases). V shed 4 bases and J shed 3 bases, with 13 bases lying between them. Germline V gene data show CDR1 as SQVTM and CDR2 as ANQGSEA. The CDR3 runs 13 residues. The DNA for the CDR3 is TGCAGCGTTGCCTGGGGCGGCCGCTACGAGCAGTACTTC. It translates to CSVAWGGRYEQYF.

The chain couples TRBV20-1 to TRBJ2-7; no definite D call. Trimming took off 0 bases at V and 5 bases at J, with 5 bases between the two ends. This CDR3 comprises 11 residues. Germline V gene sequence: CDR1 DFQATT, CDR2 SNEGSKA (reference sequence). In nucleotides, the CDR3 is TGCAGTGCTAGAGATCTCCACGAGCAGTACGTC. As protein: CSARDLHEQYV.